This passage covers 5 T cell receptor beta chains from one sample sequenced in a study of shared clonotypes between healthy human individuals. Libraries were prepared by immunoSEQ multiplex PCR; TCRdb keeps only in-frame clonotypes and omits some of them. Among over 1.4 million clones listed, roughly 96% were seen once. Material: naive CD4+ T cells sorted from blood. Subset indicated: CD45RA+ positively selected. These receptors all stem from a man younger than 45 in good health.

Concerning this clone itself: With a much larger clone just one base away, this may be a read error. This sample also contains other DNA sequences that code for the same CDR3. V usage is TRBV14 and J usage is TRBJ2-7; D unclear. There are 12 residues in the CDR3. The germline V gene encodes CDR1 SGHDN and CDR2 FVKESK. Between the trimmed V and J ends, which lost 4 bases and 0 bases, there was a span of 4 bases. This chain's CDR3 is CASSPNSYEQYF. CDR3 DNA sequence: TGTGCCAGCAGCCCCAACTCCTACGAGCAGTACTTC.

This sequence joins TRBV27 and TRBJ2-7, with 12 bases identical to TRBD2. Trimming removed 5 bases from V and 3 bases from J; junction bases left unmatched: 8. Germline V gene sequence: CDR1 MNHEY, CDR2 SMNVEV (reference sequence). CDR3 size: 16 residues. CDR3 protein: CASSLDRLAGVYEQYF. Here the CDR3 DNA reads TGTGCCAGCAGTCTAGATCGACTAGCGGGAGTCTACGAGCAGTACTTC.

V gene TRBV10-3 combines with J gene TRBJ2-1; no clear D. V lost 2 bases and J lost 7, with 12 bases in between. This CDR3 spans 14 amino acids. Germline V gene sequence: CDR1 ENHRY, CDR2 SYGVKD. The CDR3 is CAISEIRGRNEQFF. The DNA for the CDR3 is TGTGCCATCAGTGAGATTCGCGGCAGGAATGAGCAGTTCTTC.

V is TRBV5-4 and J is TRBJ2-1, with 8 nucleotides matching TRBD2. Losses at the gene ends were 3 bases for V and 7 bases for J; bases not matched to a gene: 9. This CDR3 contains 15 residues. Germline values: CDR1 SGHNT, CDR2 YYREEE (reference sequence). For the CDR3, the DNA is TGTGCCAGCAGCTCCGGGACTAGGTGGAGGAATGAGCAGTTCTTC. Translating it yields CASSSGTRWRNEQFF.

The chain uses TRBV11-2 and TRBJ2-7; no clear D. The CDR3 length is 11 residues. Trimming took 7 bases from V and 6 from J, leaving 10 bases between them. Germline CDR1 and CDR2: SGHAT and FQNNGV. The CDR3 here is CASTRGGEQYF. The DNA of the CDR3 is TGTGCCAGCACGCGCGGTGGCGAGCAGTACTTC.